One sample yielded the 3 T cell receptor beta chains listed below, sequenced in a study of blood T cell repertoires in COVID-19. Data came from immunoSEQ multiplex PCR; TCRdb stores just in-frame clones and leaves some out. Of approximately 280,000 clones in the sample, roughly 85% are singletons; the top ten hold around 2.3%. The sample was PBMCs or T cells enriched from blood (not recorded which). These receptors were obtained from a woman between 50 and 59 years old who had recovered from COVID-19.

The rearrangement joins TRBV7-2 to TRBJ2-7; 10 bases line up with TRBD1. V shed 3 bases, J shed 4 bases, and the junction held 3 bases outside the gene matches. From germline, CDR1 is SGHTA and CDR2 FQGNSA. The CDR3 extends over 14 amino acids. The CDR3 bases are TGTGCCAGCAGCTTGGACAGGGGGGGGTACGAGCAGTACTTC. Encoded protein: CASSLDRGGYEQYF. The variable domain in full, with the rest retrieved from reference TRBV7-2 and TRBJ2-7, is GAGVSQSPSNKVTEKGKDVELRCDPISGHTALYWYRQSLGQGLEFLIYFQGNSAPDKSGLPSDRFSAERTGGSVSTLTIQRTQQEDSAVYLCASSLDRGGYEQYFGPGTRLTVT.

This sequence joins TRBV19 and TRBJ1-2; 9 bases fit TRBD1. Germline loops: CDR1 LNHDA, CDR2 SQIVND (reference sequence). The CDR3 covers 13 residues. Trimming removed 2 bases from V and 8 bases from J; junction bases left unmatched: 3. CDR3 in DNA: TGTGCCAGTAGTATAACAGGGGGCGGAGGCTACACCTTC. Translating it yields CASSITGGGGYTF.

CDR3 residues: CASSPGVSRPYNEQFF. The CDR3 coding sequence is TGTGCCAGCAGCCCCGGGGTTAGCAGGCCATACAATGAGCAGTTCTTC. The chain joins TRBV7-2 to TRBJ2-1; D might be TRBD2 (5 bases). The germline gives CDR1 SGHTA, CDR2 FQGNSA. The V end was cut by 5 bases, the J end by 4 bases, with 18 bases between. The CDR3 covers 16 residues. The full variable domain, its missing parts supplied by reference TRBV7-2 and TRBJ2-1, is GAGVSQSPSNKVTEKGKDVELRCDPISGHTALYWYRQSLGQGLEFLIYFQGNSAPDKSGLPSDRFSAERTGGSVSTLTIQRTQQEDSAVYLCASSPGVSRPYNEQFFGPGTRLTVL.